Below, 20 T cell receptor beta chains from the same sample are listed, as sequenced in a study of breast tumors, draining lymph nodes, adjacent tissues. TCRdb ran MiXCR on the multiplex PCR reads and lists one entry per CDR3 protein. Counted here are tens of thousands of distinct CDR3 sequences, around 29% occurring once; the ten biggest clones make up over 8%. Breast cancer patients provided tissue from their axillary draining lymph nodes. The sample taken for sequencing was axillary lymph node tissue. The receptor set was obtained from a female donor with breast cancer. Some clones in this sample may be carry-over from other donors' samples.

This clonotype was counted at least ten times. This rearrangement joins TRBV4-1 to TRBJ1-4; tentative D call: TRBD1 (5 bases). The CDR3 is 15 residues long. Trimming shortened V by 4 bases and J by 8 bases, and 17 bases separated the two germline ends. CDR1 is MGHRA and CDR2 is YSYEKL in the germline V gene. The CDR3 loop is CASSLPAGGREKLFF. The CDR3 nucleotides read TGCGCCAGCAGCCTCCCCGCCGGGGGGAGAGAAAAACTGTTTTTT.

Of note for this clonotype: One end of the junction is discordant with germline, which a read error may explain. J is TRBJ2-3 and V is TRBV24-1, with D uncertain. The closer fit of TRBJ1-5 to the DNA end suggests the J call may be wrong. In germline, CDR1 is KGHDR, CDR2 SFDVKD. The CDR3 consists of 14 residues. The DNA for the CDR3 is TGCGCCACCGGGGATACTAGCTTCACAGATACGCAGCATTTT. This sequence encodes CATGDTSFTDTQHF.

This clonotype was seen many times. V is TRBV18 and J is TRBJ2-7, with a possible D match to TRBD1 (6 bases). Per the germline V gene, CDR1 is KGHSH and CDR2 is LQKENI. With 1 base removed from V and 5 bases from J, the gap between germline ends came to 12 bases. CDR3 length equals 14 residues. CDR3 region: CASSPRRDIHEQYF. CDR3 nucleotide sequence: TGTGCCAGCTCACCACGTCGGGACATCCACGAGCAGTACTTC.

The V gene is TRBV7-2, the J gene TRBJ1-2, with 7 bases aligning to TRBD1. The germline CDR1 and CDR2 sequences are SGHTA and FQGNSA. This CDR3 is built from 14 residues. The V segment lost 3 bases and the J segment 3 bases; nucleotides outside the gene matches: 4. CDR3 bases: TGTGCCAGCAGCTTGTACAGGGGAGACTATGGCTACACCTTC. Residues: CASSLYRGDYGYTF. Variable domain in full (rest from reference TRBV7-2 and TRBJ1-2): GAGVSQSPSNKVTEKGKDVELRCDPISGHTALYWYRQSLGQGLEFLIYFQGNSAPDKSGLPSDRFSAERTGGSVSTLTIQRTQQEDSAVYLCASSLYRGDYGYTFGSGTRLTVV.

This clonotype was seen repeatedly, ten times or more. V and J are TRBV7-3 and TRBJ2-1, with 13 bases aligning to TRBD2. Germline CDR1 and CDR2: SGHTA and FQGTGA. The CDR3 totals 17 residues. J lost 5 bases, V lost 5 bases, and 9 bases had no gene match. The CDR3 is CASSRFPGTSGDNEQFF. CDR3 bases: TGTGCCAGCAGCCGCTTCCCCGGGACTAGCGGGGACAATGAGCAGTTCTTC.

This clonotype was observed at least ten times. CDR3 coding DNA: TGTGCCAGCAGCTTAGGCGGGAACCCCTACGAGCAGTACTTC. Translation gives CASSLGGNPYEQYF. V is TRBV5-4 and J is TRBJ2-7; tentatively, D is TRBD2 (6 bases). The CDR3 loop spans 14 amino acids. Germline loops: CDR1 SGHNT, CDR2 YYREEE (reference sequence). With 2 bases removed from V and 2 bases from J, the gap between germline ends came to 11 bases.

This clonotype was counted many times. V and J are TRBV4-1 and TRBJ2-2; the D gene is possibly TRBD2 (5 bases). Germline loops: CDR1 MGHRA, CDR2 YSYEKL. The CDR3 runs to 13 residues. The ends were cut back, 1 base at V and 7 bases at J, with 7 bases in the middle. CDR3 DNA sequence: TGCGCCAGCAGCCAAGGTGGAGGCGGGGAGCTGTTTTTT. Translated: CASSQGGGGELFF.

This clonotype was counted ten times or more. The chain has TRBV4-1 and TRBJ2-1; D perhaps matches TRBD2 (6 bases). The germline CDR1 and CDR2 sequences are MGHRA and YSYEKL. V shed 0 bases and J shed 7 bases, with 16 bases lying between them. The CDR3 spans 16 residues. This chain's CDR3 is CASSQDPGGGRNEQFF. The DNA of the CDR3 is TGCGCCAGCAGCCAAGATCCTGGCGGAGGGCGGAATGAGCAGTTCTTC.

This clonotype occurred many times. This may stem from a read error, because a much larger clone lies one nucleotide away. The V and J genes are TRBV11-3 and TRBJ1-2, with a tentative D call TRBD1 (5 bases). CDR1 SGHNT and CDR2 YENEEA come from the germline V gene. CDR3 length equals 14 residues. Trimming cost V 5 bases and J 8 bases, with 18 bases left between them. CDR3 region: CASSPPGGASGYTF. The CDR3 DNA follows: TGTGCCAGCAGCCCCCCTGGCGGGGCTAGCGGCTACACCTTC.

In this sample, this clonotype turned up many times. This chain joins TRBV30 and TRBJ1-3; D unresolved. The V end was cut by 4 bases, the J end by 6 bases, with 10 bases between. The CDR3 sequence is 12 residues long. Germline assignment: CDR1 GTSNPN and CDR2 SVGIG (reference sequence). The CDR3 loop is CAWIQAQNTIYF. The CDR3 nucleotides are TGTGCCTGGATCCAGGCCCAAAACACCATATATTTT.

The sample holds many counts of this clonotype. The chain has TRBV4-2 and TRBJ2-7, with no clear D. Trimming removed 1 base from V and 6 bases from J, with 7 bases in between. The CDR3 covers 12 residues. The germline V gene has CDR1 LGHNA and CDR2 YNFKEQ. DNA of the CDR3: TGTGCCAGCAGCCAAGTTTCCGGCGAGCAGTACTTC. It yields the protein CASSQVSGEQYF.

V usage is TRBV10-3 and J usage is TRBJ2-1; 10 bases map to TRBD2. V lost 6 bases, J lost 6 bases, and 5 bases stayed unmatched. The CDR3 runs 14 residues. The germline CDR1 and CDR2 sequences are ENHRY and SYGVKD. Written as DNA, the CDR3 is TGTGCCATCAGACGACTAGCGGGCGGCAATGAGCAGTTCTTC. It translates to CAIRRLAGGNEQFF.

This clonotype was seen more than once but under ten times. The junction does not match germline at one end; this may be a read error. The chain combines TRBV6-2 or TRBV6-3 with TRBJ2-2, with 8 positions matching TRBD2. In germline, CDR1 is MNHEY, CDR2 SVGEGT. The CDR3 runs 16 residues. This CDR3 is CASRYPSGPNTGEPFF. CDR3 sequence (DNA): TGTGCCAGCAGATATCCTAGCGGGCCGAACACCGGGGAGCCGTTTTTT.

In this sample, this clonotype turned up many times. The gene calls are TRBV11-3 and TRBJ2-1, with a weak D call TRBD2 (6 bases). Germline V gene sequence: CDR1 SGHNT, CDR2 YENEEA. The CDR3 is 15 residues long. Deletions cut 5 bases from V and 0 bases from J, with 11 bases between. The CDR3 reads CASSPDGSSYNEQFF. The CDR3 DNA reads TGTGCCAGCAGCCCTGACGGGAGCTCCTACAATGAGCAGTTCTTC.

This clonotype was seen at least ten times. This chain links TRBV2 with TRBJ2-7; the D is unclear. Trimming pared 4 bases from V and 6 bases from J, leaving 13 bases between. The CDR3 has 13 residues. CDR1 and CDR2 (germline): SNHLY, FYNNEI. CDR3 bases: TGTGCCAGCAGTGGTATAAAGGGTGGCGAGCAGTACTTC. Protein product: CASSGIKGGEQYF.

This clonotype appeared many times. This chain joins TRBV30 and TRBJ2-1; D is ambiguous. Trimming shortened V by 0 bases and J by 6 bases, and 15 bases separated the two germline ends. The CDR3 length is 15 residues. Germline V gene lookup returns CDR1 GTSNPN and CDR2 SVGIG (reference sequence). The CDR3 region is CAWSVWGSPGNEQFF. CDR3 DNA sequence: TGTGCCTGGAGTGTATGGGGATCCCCGGGCAATGAGCAGTTCTTC.

At least ten counts were recorded for this clonotype. The genes are TRBV12-3 or TRBV12-4 and TRBJ1-4; 8 bases align to TRBD1. With V trimmed by 6 bases and J by 8 bases, 8 bases remained unmatched. There are 14 residues in the CDR3. In nucleotides, the CDR3 is TGTGCCAGCAGCCCCCGGACAGGGAACGAAAAACTGTTTTTT. Protein product: CASSPRTGNEKLFF.

This clonotype was seen ten or more times. Since a much larger clone is just one base distant, this may be a read error. This chain joins TRBV20-1 and TRBJ2-3; 7 positions match TRBD2. The CDR3 runs to 14 residues. V shed 1 base, J shed 6 bases, and the junction held 7 bases outside the gene matches. Germline lookup yields CDR1 DFQATT and CDR2 SNEGSKA (reference sequence). CDR3 sequence: CSARGTGGSDTQYF. The CDR3 DNA sequence: TGCAGTGCTAGAGGCACTGGCGGGAGTGATACGCAGTATTTT.

This clonotype was found many times. This chain links TRBV7-6 with TRBJ1-2, with TRBD1 matching over 10 bases. Trimming took 5 bases from V and 5 from J; bases not matched to a gene: 8. CDR1 is SGHVS, CDR2 FNYEAQ, per germline. CDR3 length equals 15 residues. CDR3 DNA: TGTGCCAGCAGCCCCCCGGGACAGGGGTTTTATGGCTACACCTTC. It specifies CASSPPGQGFYGYTF.

This clonotype is medium-sized within its sample. The chain combines TRBV24-1 with TRBJ1-2; 10 bases match TRBD1. The CDR3 is 13 residues long. Looked up from germline, CDR1 is KGHDR and CDR2 is SFDVKD. Trimming removed 4 bases from V and 7 bases from J; junction bases left unmatched: 2. For the CDR3, the DNA is TGTGCCACCAGTGAGGGACAGGGGACTGGCTACACCTTC. Encoded protein: CATSEGQGTGYTF.